Below are 9 T cell receptor beta chains sequenced from a single sample in a study of early stage breast cancer tumors. Only in-frame clones appear in the TCRdb table, and some are missing; sequencing was by immunoSEQ multiplex PCR. The sample includes some 4,000 clones, roughly 68% seen only once; the top ten take more than 15%. Sequencing used breast tumor tissue. Receptors originate from a person aged 35-55 years with breast cancer.

The rearrangement links TRBV9 to TRBJ2-3; 7 bases fit TRBD2. Looked up from germline, CDR1 is SGDLS and CDR2 is YYNGEE. V gave up 0 bases and J gave up 0 bases; unmatched junction bases: 10. This CDR3 is 18 amino acids long. CDR3: CASSVDGLPSGSTDTQYF. The CDR3 nucleotides are TGTGCCAGCAGCGTAGACGGCCTCCCTAGCGGTAGCACAGATACGCAGTATTTT.

The CDR3 sequence: CASSASAYSEQYF. CDR3 sequence (DNA): TGTGCCAGCAGCGCGTCAGCGTACTCCGAGCAGTACTTC. The chain combines TRBV11-3 with TRBJ2-7; D is uncertain. V was clipped by 5 bases and J by 6 bases, with 14 bases between them. In germline, CDR1 is SGHNT, CDR2 YENEEA. The CDR3 totals 13 residues.

V and J are TRBV11-3 and TRBJ2-1, with a tentative D call TRBD2 (5 bases). V was shortened by 1 base and J by 2 bases, with 18 bases between the two germline ends. The CDR3 is 18 amino acids. CDR1 is SGHNT, CDR2 YENEEA, per germline. In DNA form, the CDR3 reads TGTGCCAGCAGCTTAGTTTTGTCGGGGTATTCCCCCTACAATGAGCAGTTCTTC. Protein: CASSLVLSGYSPYNEQFF.

V usage is TRBV29-1 and J usage is TRBJ2-1, with 10 bases identical to TRBD2. With 5 bases clipped from V and 4 bases from J, the junction kept 5 bases outside the gene matches. Germline values: CDR1 SQVTM, CDR2 ANQGSEA. The CDR3 spans 14 residues. The CDR3 protein is CSVLLAGIYNEQFF. CDR3 nucleotide sequence: TGCAGCGTTTTACTAGCGGGGATATACAATGAGCAGTTCTTC.

This clone has more than one count but fewer than ten. The chain employs TRBV6-6 and TRBJ2-6, with no clear D. In germline, CDR1 is MNHNY, CDR2 SVGAGI (reference sequence). The V end was cut by 8 bases, the J end by 3 bases, with 8 bases between. The CDR3 totals 13 residues. DNA of the CDR3: TGTGCCAGCGGAGAGGTTGGGGCCAACGTCCTGACTTTC. Encoded protein: CASGEVGANVLTF.

This chain uses TRBV5-1 with TRBJ2-7; 7 bases are a match to TRBD2. This CDR3 is 15 amino acids long. The V and J ends lost 4 bases and 2 bases, in that order; junction bases with no gene match: 9. Germline assignment: CDR1 SGHRS and CDR2 YFSETQ. CDR3 DNA sequence: TGCGCCAGCAGCCCCGCGGGGGACCGCACCTACGAGCAGTACTTC. Protein sequence: CASSPAGDRTYEQYF.

This chain connects TRBV2 to TRBJ1-3, with 10 positions matching TRBD1. CDR1 and CDR2 (germline): SNHLY, FYNNEI. CDR3 length: 15 amino acids. Germline trimming cut 8 bases from V and 1 base from J; bases unmatched to any gene: 5. CDR3 in amino acids: CASAPGQGSGNTIYF. The CDR3 DNA follows: TGTGCCAGCGCCCCGGGACAGGGGTCTGGAAACACCATATATTTT.

This sequence joins TRBV7-8 and TRBJ1-1; D gene unclear. This CDR3 region has 13 residues. Trimming took 0 bases from V and 1 from J, leaving 3 bases between them. Germline loops: CDR1 SGHVS, CDR2 FQNEAQ. CDR3 amino acids: CASSLAPNTEAFF. CDR3 nucleotides: TGTGCCAGCAGCTTAGCCCCGAACACTGAAGCTTTCTTT. Full variable domain (rest looked up from reference TRBV7-8 and TRBJ1-1): GAGVSQSPRYKVAKRGQDVALRCDPISGHVSLFWYQQALGQGPEFLTYFQNEAQLDKSGLPSDRFFAERPEGSVSTLKIQRTQQEDSAVYLCASSLAPNTEAFFGQGTRLTVV.

The genes are TRBV5-1 and TRBJ2-5, with 10 positions matching TRBD2. CDR3 length: 17 amino acids. The junction had 9 bases not matched to a gene; V was cut back by 0 bases and J by 4 bases. Germline lookup yields CDR1 SGHRS and CDR2 YFSETQ. CDR3 sequence reads: CASSLASGSSGGETQYF. In nucleotides, the CDR3 is TGCGCCAGCAGCTTGGCTAGCGGGAGCTCGGGCGGAGAGACCCAGTACTTC.